The sequence of this T cell receptor beta chain was determined in a study of regulatory T cells in long-lasting Graves disease. Details on this clonotype: Its specificity is unknown.

Regarding time point: persistent/refractory GD, antithyroid drugs over 5 years with positive TRAb. PBMCs provided the RNA from which the TCR library was made. Graves' disease diagnosis relied on American Thyroid Association guidelines. Study results and caveats: New patients shared fewer public clonotypes (approximately 1,000) than persistent patients did (around 2,900). What was studied was peripheral blood only, and not thyroid tissue. Persistent Graves' patients had lower TCR diversity than newly diagnosed ones.

Losses at the gene ends were 5 bases for V and 0 bases for J; bases not matched to a gene: 13. This CDR3 region has 17 residues. The germline V gene has CDR1 DFQATT and CDR2 SNEGSKA (reference sequence). Building the TCR beta libraries relied on iRepertoire HTBI primers, and CDR3 regions underwent Arm-PCR. TCRdb reanalysed the multiplex PCR reads using MiXCR and keeps one entry per CDR3 protein. The sample has 420,000 or so distinct CDR3 sequences; about a quarter are singletons. This chain links TRBV20-1 with TRBJ1-1; the match to TRBD1 covers 9 bases. The sample here was peripheral blood mononuclear cells (PBMCs), taken when the disease was refractory, from a patient treated with antithyroid drugs. The clonotype originates from a female donor with Graves disease. In DNA, the CDR3 is TGCAGTGCTCCACTAATCGGGACAGGGAAACTGAACACTGAAGCTTTCTTT. It specifies CSAPLIGTGKLNTEAFF.